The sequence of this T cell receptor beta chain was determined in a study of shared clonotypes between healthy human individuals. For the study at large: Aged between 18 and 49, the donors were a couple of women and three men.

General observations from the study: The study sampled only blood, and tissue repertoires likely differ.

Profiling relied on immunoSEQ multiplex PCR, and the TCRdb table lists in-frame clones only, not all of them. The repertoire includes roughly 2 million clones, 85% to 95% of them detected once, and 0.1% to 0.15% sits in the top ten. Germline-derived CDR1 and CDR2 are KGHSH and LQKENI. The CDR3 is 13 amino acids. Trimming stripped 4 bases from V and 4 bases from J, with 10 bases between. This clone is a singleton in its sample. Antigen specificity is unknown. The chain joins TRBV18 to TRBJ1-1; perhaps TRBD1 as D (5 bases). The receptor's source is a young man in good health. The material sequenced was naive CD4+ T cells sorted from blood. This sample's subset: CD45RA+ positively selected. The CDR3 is CASSLQASTEAFF. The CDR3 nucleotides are TGTGCCAGCTCACTACAGGCGTCCACTGAAGCTTTCTTT.